This TCR beta chain was sequenced during a study of blood T cell repertoires in COVID-19. Whole-study context: Acute and convalescent COVID-19 specimens originated in the United States, Italy and Spain. PBMCs, B-cell-depleted T cells, or T cells were the source of the cDNA or gDNA that made up the material.

Authors' methods: The assay estimated nucleated cells by amplifying reference gene primers. Generated by immunoSEQ multiplex PCR, the TCRdb table keeps only in-frame clones and is missing some. The V and J calls and the clone size are those of that table, but D and trimming were determined from the DNA. Among about 300,000 clones listed, around 80% were seen once. This CDR3 contains 13 residues. Unmatched junction bases numbered 5, after V lost 6 bases and J lost 5 bases. Germline CDR1 MNHEY, CDR2 SVGAGI. This clonotype originated in a woman aged 50 to 60 with acute or convalescent COVID-19. This sequence joins TRBV6-5 and TRBJ1-1, with 8 bases matching TRBD1. What was sequenced was peripheral blood. CDR3 nucleotide sequence: TGTGCCAGCAGCAGACAGGGGCGGACTGAAGCTTTCTTT. Encoded protein: CASSRQGRTEAFF.